The 22 T cell receptor beta chains below were found in one sample sequenced in a study of T cells in women clearing cervical HPV infection. The method was immunoSEQ multiplex PCR; TCRdb's version includes in-frame clones alone and lacks a portion of them. This repertoire includes some 15,000 clones. Input material: blood buffy coat. The receptors here all came from a woman between 18 and 75 years old with a cervical HPV16 infection that either progressed to CIN3+ or cleared (not recorded which).

As to this clone: The read finishes 3 residues shy of the CDR3 end, and the germline J gene is used to complete it. The V call is TRBV5-1, the J call TRBJ2-2; TRBD1 aligns across 12 bases. CDR1 and CDR2 from the germline V gene are SGHRS and YFSETQ. V gave up 6 bases and J gave up 6 bases; unmatched junction bases: 15. The CDR3 spans 18 residues. CDR3 DNA, as far as it was read: TGCGCCAGCACCCCAGGCGGGACAGGGGGCTTATACGCCGGGGAG. It yields the protein CASTPGGTGGLYAGE. The whole CDR3 is CASTPGGTGGLYAGELFF. Variable domain in full (rest from reference TRBV5-1 and TRBJ2-2): KAGVTQTPRYLIKTRGQQVTLSCSPISGHRSVSWYQQTPGQGLQFLFEYFSETQRNKGNFPGRFSGRQFSNSRSEMNVSTLELGDSALYLCASTPGGTGGLYAGELFFGEGSRLTVL.

Concerning this clone itself: The read stops 3 residues short of the end of the CDR3; the missing end is completed from the germline J gene. This chain uses TRBV5-1 with TRBJ1-4, with 8 nucleotides matching TRBD1. CDR1 SGHRS and CDR2 YFSETQ come from the germline V gene. The CDR3 totals 14 residues. The CDR3 is CASSPGQGGSPLFF. The covered CDR3 bases are TGCGCCAGCAGCCCCGGACAGGGAGGCTCACCA.

With respect to this clone: The CDR3 is cut off 3 residues early in the read; its end comes from the germline J gene. The V call is TRBV5-1, the J call TRBJ1-1; 9 nucleotides line up with TRBD1. This CDR3 comprises 16 residues. Germline V lookup: CDR1 SGHRS, CDR2 YFSETQ. The J segment lost 1 base and the V segment lost 3 bases, leaving 7 bases of the junction unmatched. This chain's CDR3 is CASSWRGQGKNTEAFF. The DNA read from the CDR3 is TGCGCCAGCAGCTGGAGAGGACAGGGGAAGAACACTGAA.

About this clone: The CDR3 end is not reached by the read, which stops 3 residues before it; the germline J gene fills it in. The chain carries TRBV7-6 and TRBJ2-1, with D possibly matching TRBD1 (5 bases). CDR1 is SGHVS and CDR2 is FNYEAQ in the germline V gene. CDR3 length: 16 amino acids. V dropped 2 bases and J dropped 7 bases, with 18 bases sitting between them. CDR3 DNA, as far as it was read: TGTGCCAGCAGCTTACAGGGAACCCCAAGGTTAAATGAG. Encoded protein: CASSLQGTPRLNE. The full CDR3 is CASSLQGTPRLNEQFF.

About this clone: The read finishes 3 residues shy of the CDR3 end, and the germline J gene is used to complete it. The rearrangement joins TRBV5-1 to TRBJ2-5; a possible D gene is TRBD2 (5 bases). This CDR3 has 15 amino acids. Germline V gene data show CDR1 as SGHRS and CDR2 as YFSETQ. This CDR3 reads CASSLVPSGTDTQYF. Incomplete CDR3 DNA: TGCGCCAGCAGCTTGGTTCCCAGCGGCACAGATACC.

About this clone itself: The read falls 3 residues short of the CDR3 end, and the missing part is taken from the germline J gene. J is TRBJ2-2 and V is TRBV12-3 or TRBV12-4; 9 bases line up with TRBD2. V lost 3 bases to trimming and J lost 5 bases; unmatched junction nucleotides: 4. This CDR3 has 15 amino acids. The DNA read from the CDR3 is TGTGCCAGCAGTTTTGCGGGGGGGTTGACCGGGGAG. Translating gives CASSFAGGLTGE. In full, the CDR3 reads CASSFAGGLTGELFF.

In terms of frequency, this clone is medium-sized. The read ends 3 residues shy of where the CDR3 ends; the end is completed using the germline J gene. The chain uses TRBV9 and TRBJ2-7; 8 nucleotides match TRBD2. This CDR3 region has 16 residues. Trimming removed 0 bases from V and 5 bases from J; junction bases left unmatched: 10. Germline CDR1 is SGDLS and CDR2 is YYNGEE. The sequenced part of the CDR3 DNA is TGTGCCAGCAGCGTAGCGGGAGCGGGGGCGATGGACGAG. As protein: CASSVAGAGAMDE. The entire CDR3 protein is CASSVAGAGAMDEQYF.

Turning to this clone: From the germline J gene comes the end of the CDR3, since the read stops 3 residues before it. The V gene is TRBV7-2, the J gene TRBJ2-1; 7 bases agree with TRBD1. The V gene end was trimmed by 3 bases and the J gene end by 5 bases; junction bases not matched to a gene: 4. Per germline, CDR1 SGHTA and CDR2 FQGNSA. The CDR3 spans 14 residues. CDR3 loop: CASSLGQGDNEQFF. CDR3 DNA (partial): TGTGCCAGCAGCTTGGGTCAGGGGGACAATGAG.

Details on this clone: The missing CDR3 end, 3 residues past where the read stops, is filled in from the germline J gene. V is TRBV15 and J is TRBJ1-2; D remains unclear. This CDR3 has 15 residues. Germline V lookup: CDR1 LNHNV, CDR2 YYDKDF (reference sequence). Trimming removed 0 bases at V and 1 base at J, with 9 bases between. The sequenced part of the CDR3 DNA is TGTGCCACCAGCAGAGAGAGCGCGGGTAACTATGGC. Its translation: CATSRESAGNYG. The entire CDR3 protein reads CATSRESAGNYGYTF.

Turning to this clone: With the read ending 3 residues before the CDR3 end, the germline J gene is used to fill in that end. This chain joins TRBV7-3 and TRBJ1-2, with D tentatively TRBD1 (5 bases). Germline values: CDR1 SGHTA, CDR2 FQGTGA. CDR3 length equals 16 residues. CDR3 amino acids: CASSLSGWGGGDDYTF. Incomplete CDR3 DNA: TGTGCCAGCAGCCTATCGGGCTGGGGGGGAGGGGATGAC.

As regards this clone: Read data end 3 residues before the CDR3 end; the end is taken from the germline J gene. This chain links TRBV2 with TRBJ2-5; 9 nucleotides align to TRBD2. Germline V gene sequence: CDR1 SNHLY, CDR2 FYNNEI. Trimming removed 5 bases from V and 4 bases from J; junction bases left unmatched: 11. The CDR3 spans 16 residues. The CDR3 reads CASSLVAGGPGETQYF. Partial CDR3 DNA: TGTGCCAGCAGTTTGGTGGCGGGGGGGCCTGGAGAGACC.

Concerning this clone: Germline is not matched at one junction end, which may reflect a read error. The read falls 3 residues short of the CDR3 end, and the missing part is taken from the germline J gene. The chain carries TRBV19 and TRBJ1-2, with D possibly matching TRBD1 (5 bases). Germline values: CDR1 LNHDA, CDR2 SQIVND (reference sequence). The CDR3 is 14 residues long. CDR3 region: CASSGGLAGYDYTF. The CDR3 bases that were read are TGTGCCAGTAGTGGGGGACTAGCGGGGTATGAC.

To note about this clone: The CDR3 end is not reached by the read, which stops 3 residues before it; the germline J gene fills it in. The V gene is TRBV5-1, the J gene TRBJ2-3, with 9 bases matching TRBD2. Germline V gives CDR1 SGHRS, CDR2 YFSETQ. This CDR3 region has 12 residues. The covered CDR3 bases are TGCGCCAGCAGCGCGACTAGCGGAACG. This sequence encodes CASSATSGT. The complete CDR3 protein is CASSATSGTQYF.

Turning to this clone: Sequencing ends 3 residues short of the CDR3 end; the germline J gene provides the rest. The chain recombines TRBV29-1 with TRBJ2-5; TRBD2 is a possible D gene (6 bases). Looked up from germline, CDR1 is SQVTM and CDR2 is ANQGSEA. The CDR3 length is 13 residues. V lost 6 bases and J lost 5, with 16 bases in between. CDR3 sequence: CSVQGLSGETQYF. The DNA read from the CDR3 is TGCAGCGTCCAGGGCTTAAGCGGGGAGACC. Using reference TRBV29-1 and TRBJ2-5 for the parts outside the CDR3, the full variable domain is SAVISQKPSRDICQRGTSLTIQCQVDSQVTMMFWYRQQPGQSLTLIATANQGSEATYESGFVIDKFPISRPNLTFSTLTVSNMSPEDSSIYLCSVQGLSGETQYFGPGTRLLVL.

Note on this clone: With the read ending 3 residues before the CDR3 end, the germline J gene is used to fill in that end. The chain employs TRBV2 and TRBJ1-2, with 7 bases fitting TRBD1. CDR1 is SNHLY and CDR2 is FYNNEI in the germline V gene. This CDR3 has 15 amino acids. This chain's CDR3 is CASSDGTAPTDTYTF. Incomplete CDR3 DNA: TGTGCCAGCAGCGACGGGACAGCCCCCACAGATACC.

With respect to this clone: The read ends 3 residues shy of where the CDR3 ends; the end is completed using the germline J gene. The chain employs TRBV20-1 and TRBJ2-7; 9 bases map to TRBD2. The V gene end was trimmed by 0 bases and the J gene end by 4 bases; junction bases not matched to a gene: 7. Germline CDR1 reads DFQATT; CDR2 reads SNEGSKA (reference sequence). CDR3 size: 15 residues. The sequenced CDR3 bases are TGCAGTGCTAGAGATTCGGGCGGGGGGGCGTACGAG. It translates to CSARDSGGGAYE. The whole CDR3 region reads CSARDSGGGAYEQYF.

A word on this clone: The read comes to an end 3 residues before the CDR3 does, leaving the germline J gene to fill in the end. The rearrangement links TRBV12-3 or TRBV12-4 to TRBJ2-2; D gene ambiguous. V lost 10 bases to trimming and J lost 8 bases, with 14 bases between them. There are 12 residues in the CDR3. CDR3 in amino acids: CANSRTEGELFF. The DNA read from the CDR3 is TGTGCCAACTCTCGAACAGAGGGGGAG.

As regards this clone: The CDR3 goes on 3 residues after the read ends, and that part is filled in from the germline J gene. The chain carries TRBV5-1 and TRBJ2-1, with TRBD1 matching 7 bases. The CDR3 has 14 residues. The ends lost 4 bases at V and 4 bases at J; junction bases unmatched: 5. Germline V gives CDR1 SGHRS, CDR2 YFSETQ. CDR3 DNA, as far as it was read: TGCGCCAGCAGCGTGGGACAGACTTACAATGAG. Its protein is CASSVGQTYNE. The CDR3 in its entirety is CASSVGQTYNEQFF.

On this clone itself: Read data end 3 residues before the CDR3 end; the end is taken from the germline J gene. The rearrangement links TRBV30 to TRBJ1-6; maybe TRBD1 (6 bases). The length of the CDR3 is 15 residues. Trimming cost V 3 bases and J 1 base, with 10 bases left between them. Looked up from germline, CDR1 is GTSNPN and CDR2 is SVGIG (reference sequence). The CDR3 spells CAWRKRGSYNSPLHF. The sequenced part of the CDR3 DNA is TGTGCCTGGAGAAAAAGGGGGTCCTATAATTCACCC.

CDR3 DNA (partial): TGTGCCAGCAGCTTAACTAGGGACACCGGGGAG. It is translated as CASSLTRDTGE. The entire CDR3 protein is CASSLTRDTGELFF. The rearrangement uses TRBV7-3 and TRBJ2-2; unclear D gene. The CDR3 end falls 3 residues outside the read, so it is completed with the germline J gene. CDR1 is SGHTA and CDR2 is FQGTGA in the germline V gene. This CDR3 has 14 residues. V lost 0 bases to trimming and J lost 3 bases, with 5 bases between them.

Concerning this clone: The read gets to within 3 residues of the CDR3 end, and the germline J gene fills in the rest. J is TRBJ2-1 and V is TRBV6-1; TRBD2 matches 11 bases. Germline V gene sequence: CDR1 MNHNS, CDR2 SASEGT. The CDR3 extends over 15 amino acids. The trim removed 2 bases at V and 6 bases at J, leaving 3 bases unmatched. The CDR3 sequence: CASSEFSGGANEQFF. CDR3 DNA, as far as it was read: TGTGCCAGCAGTGAATTTAGCGGGGGGGCCAATGAG.

According to its frequency, this clone is medium-sized. The CDR3 protein is CASSQEIQGAEAFF. The sequenced part of the CDR3 DNA is TGCGCCAGCAGCCAAGAGATTCAAGGGGCTGAA. The chain combines TRBV4-1 with TRBJ1-1, with D possibly being TRBD1 (5 bases). The read ends 3 residues early relative to the CDR3; the germline J gene fills the gap. Trimming stripped 0 bases from V and 6 bases from J, with 11 bases between. Germline V gene sequence: CDR1 MGHRA, CDR2 YSYEKL. The CDR3 consists of 14 residues.